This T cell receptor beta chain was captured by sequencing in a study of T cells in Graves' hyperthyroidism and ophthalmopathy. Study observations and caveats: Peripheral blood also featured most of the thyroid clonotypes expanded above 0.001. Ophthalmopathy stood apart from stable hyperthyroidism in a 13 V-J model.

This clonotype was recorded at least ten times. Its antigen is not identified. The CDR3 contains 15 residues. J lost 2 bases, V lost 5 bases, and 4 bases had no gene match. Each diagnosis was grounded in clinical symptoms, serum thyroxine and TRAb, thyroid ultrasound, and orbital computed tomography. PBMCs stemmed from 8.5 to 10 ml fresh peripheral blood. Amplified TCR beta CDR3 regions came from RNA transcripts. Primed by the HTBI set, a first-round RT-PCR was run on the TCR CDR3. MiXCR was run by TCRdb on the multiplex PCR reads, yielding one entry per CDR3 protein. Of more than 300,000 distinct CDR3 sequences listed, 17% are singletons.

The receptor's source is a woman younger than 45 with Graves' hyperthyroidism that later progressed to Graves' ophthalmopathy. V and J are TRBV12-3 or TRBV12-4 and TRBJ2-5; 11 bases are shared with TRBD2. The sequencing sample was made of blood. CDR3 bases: TGTGCCAGCAGTGCGGGACTAGCGGTACAAGAGACCCAGTACTTC. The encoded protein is CASSAGLAVQETQYF.